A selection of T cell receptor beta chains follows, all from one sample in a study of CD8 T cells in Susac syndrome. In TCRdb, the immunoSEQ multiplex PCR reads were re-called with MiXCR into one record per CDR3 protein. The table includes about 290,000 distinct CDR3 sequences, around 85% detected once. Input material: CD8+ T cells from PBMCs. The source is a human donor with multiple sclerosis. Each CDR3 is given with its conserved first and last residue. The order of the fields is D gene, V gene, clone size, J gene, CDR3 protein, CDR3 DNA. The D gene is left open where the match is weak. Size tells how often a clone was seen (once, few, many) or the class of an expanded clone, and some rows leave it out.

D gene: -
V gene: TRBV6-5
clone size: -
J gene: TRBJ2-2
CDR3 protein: CASSYGQVNTGELFF
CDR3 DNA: TGTGCCAGCAGTTACGGCCAGGTTAACACCGGGGAGCTGTTTTTT

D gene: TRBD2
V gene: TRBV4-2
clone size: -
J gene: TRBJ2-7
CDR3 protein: CASSPRGLDHEQYF
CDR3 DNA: TGTGCCAGCAGCCCCCGGGGACTAGACCACGAGCAGTACTTC

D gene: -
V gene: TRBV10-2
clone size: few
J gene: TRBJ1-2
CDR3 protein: CASSEYQSGRAYGYTF
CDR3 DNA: TGCGCCAGCAGTGAATACCAATCGGGACGGGCCTATGGCTACACCTTC

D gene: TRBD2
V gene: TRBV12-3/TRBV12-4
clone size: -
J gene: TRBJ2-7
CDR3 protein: CASSFGTSEYYEQYF
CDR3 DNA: TGTGCCAGCAGTTTCGGGACTAGCGAATACTACGAGCAGTACTTC

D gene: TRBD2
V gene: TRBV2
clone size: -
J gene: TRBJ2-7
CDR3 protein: CASSEALWDLGASGGSYEQYF
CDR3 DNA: TGTGCCAGCAGTGAAGCGCTCTGGGACCTAGGGGCTAGCGGGGGCTCCTACGAGCAGTACTTC

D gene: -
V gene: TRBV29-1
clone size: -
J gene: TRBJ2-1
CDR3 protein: CSVEDPTPLTHTEQFF
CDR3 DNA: TGCAGCGTTGAAGATCCCACTCCCCTTACCCATACTGAGCAGTTCTTC

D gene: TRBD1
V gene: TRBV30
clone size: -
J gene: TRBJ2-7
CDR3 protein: CAWSVAAGTGYEQYF
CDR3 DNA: TGTGCCTGGAGTGTAGCCGCCGGGACAGGGTACGAGCAGTACTTC

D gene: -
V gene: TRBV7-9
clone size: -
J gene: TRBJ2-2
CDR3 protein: CASSAVTWTGGTGELFF
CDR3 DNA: TGTGCCAGCAGCGCCGTAACGTGGACAGGAGGGACCGGGGAGCTGTTTTTT

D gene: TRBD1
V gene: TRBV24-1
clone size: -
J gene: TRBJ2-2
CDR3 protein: CATSDTRDREAGELFF
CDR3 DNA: TGTGCCACCAGTGATACCCGGGACAGGGAAGCCGGGGAGCTGTTTTTT

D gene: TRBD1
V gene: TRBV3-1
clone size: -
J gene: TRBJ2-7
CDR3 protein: CASSQEGQGFSYEQYF
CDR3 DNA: TGTGCCAGCAGCCAAGAGGGACAGGGGTTCTCCTACGAGCAGTACTTC

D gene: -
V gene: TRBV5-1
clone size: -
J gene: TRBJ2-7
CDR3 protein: CASSQNRQMLYEQYF
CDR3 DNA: TGCGCCAGCAGCCAGAATAGACAGATGTTGTACGAGCAGTACTTC

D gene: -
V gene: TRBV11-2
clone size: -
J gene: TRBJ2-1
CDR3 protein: CASSLFDFEQFF
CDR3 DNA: TGTGCCAGCAGCTTATTCGATTTTGAGCAGTTCTTC

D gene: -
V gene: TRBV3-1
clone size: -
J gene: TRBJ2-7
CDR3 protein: CASSQDPLASEQYF
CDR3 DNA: TGTGCCAGCAGCCAAGATCCACTAGCATCCGAGCAGTACTTC

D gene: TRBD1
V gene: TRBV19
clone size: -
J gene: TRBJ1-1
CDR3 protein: CASSLWTGANTEAFF
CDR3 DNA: TGTGCCAGTAGTCTTTGGACAGGGGCTAACACTGAAGCTTTCTTT

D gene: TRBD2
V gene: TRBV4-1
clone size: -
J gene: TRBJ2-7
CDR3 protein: CASSRPGTSVSYEQYF
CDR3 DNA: TGCGCCAGCAGCCGCCCCGGGACTAGCGTTTCCTACGAGCAGTACTTC

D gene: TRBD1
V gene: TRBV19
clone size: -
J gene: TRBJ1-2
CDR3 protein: CASSIADTGGDGYTF
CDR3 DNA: TGTGCCAGTAGTATCGCCGATACAGGGGGCGATGGCTACACCTTC

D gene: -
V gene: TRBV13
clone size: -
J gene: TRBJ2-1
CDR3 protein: CASSLFATPYNEQFF
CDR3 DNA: TGTGCCAGCAGCTTATTCGCTACCCCCTACAATGAGCAGTTCTTC

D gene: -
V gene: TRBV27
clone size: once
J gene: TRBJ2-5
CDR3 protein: CASSETEGGKTQYF
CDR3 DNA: TGTGCCAGCAGCGAGACAGAAGGGGGGAAGACCCAGTACTTC

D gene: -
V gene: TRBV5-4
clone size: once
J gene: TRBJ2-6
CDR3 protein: CASSLKSISLSGANVLTF
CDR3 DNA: TGTGCCAGCAGCCTGAAGAGTATCTCCCTCTCTGGGGCCAACGTCCTGACTTTC

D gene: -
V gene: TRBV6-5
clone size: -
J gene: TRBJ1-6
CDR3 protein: CASKGSTWANSPLHF
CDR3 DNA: TGTGCCAGCAAGGGCTCGACGTGGGCGAATTCACCCCTCCACTTT

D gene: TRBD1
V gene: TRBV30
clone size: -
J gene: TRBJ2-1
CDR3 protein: CAWEPGTGVNEQLF
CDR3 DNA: TGTGCCTGGGAACCCGGGACAGGGGTCAATGAGCAGCTCTTC

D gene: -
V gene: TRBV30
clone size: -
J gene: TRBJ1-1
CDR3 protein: CAHDGSGTEAFF
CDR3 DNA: TGTGCCCACGACGGGTCGGGCACTGAAGCTTTCTTT

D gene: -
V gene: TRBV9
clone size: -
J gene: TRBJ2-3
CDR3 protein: CASSARDWPTDTQYF
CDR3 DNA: TGTGCCAGCAGCGCGCGAGACTGGCCCACAGATACGCAGTATTTT

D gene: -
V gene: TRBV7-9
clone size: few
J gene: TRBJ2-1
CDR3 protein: CASSLGGSGGEQFF
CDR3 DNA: TGTGCCAGCAGCTTAGGTGGGTCCGGGGGTGAGCAGTTCTTC

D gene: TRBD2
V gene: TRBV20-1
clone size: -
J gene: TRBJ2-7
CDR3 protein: CSAVGLAANYEQYF
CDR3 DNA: TGCAGTGCAGTCGGACTAGCAGCCAACTACGAGCAGTACTTC

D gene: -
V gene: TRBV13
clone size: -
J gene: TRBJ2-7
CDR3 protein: CASSPVGGRAYEQYF
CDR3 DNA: TGTGCCAGCAGCCCAGTGGGGGGGCGAGCCTACGAGCAGTACTTC

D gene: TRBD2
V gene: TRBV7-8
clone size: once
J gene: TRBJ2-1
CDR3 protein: CASSLGGTSVWEQFF
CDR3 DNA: TGTGCCAGCAGCTTAGGAGGGACTAGCGTTTGGGAGCAGTTCTTC

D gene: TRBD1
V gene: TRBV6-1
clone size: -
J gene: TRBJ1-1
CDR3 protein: CARETNGTDNMNTEAFF
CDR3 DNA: TGTGCCAGGGAGACTAACGGGACAGATAATATGAACACTGAAGCTTTCTTT

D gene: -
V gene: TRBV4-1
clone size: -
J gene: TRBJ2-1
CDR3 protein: CASSGLSGYNEQFF
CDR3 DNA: TGCGCCAGCAGTGGGCTATCGGGTTACAATGAGCAGTTCTTC

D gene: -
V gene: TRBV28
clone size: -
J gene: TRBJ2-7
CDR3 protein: CASSLGNSGQAGEQYF
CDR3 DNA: TGTGCCAGCAGTCTGGGAAATTCGGGACAAGCCGGAGAGCAGTACTTC

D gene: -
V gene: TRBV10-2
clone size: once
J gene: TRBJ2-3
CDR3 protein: CASRGIDGPLSTDTQYF
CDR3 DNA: TGCGCCAGCAGGGGGATTGACGGACCACTTAGCACAGATACGCAGTATTTT

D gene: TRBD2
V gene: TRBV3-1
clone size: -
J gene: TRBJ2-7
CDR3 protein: CASSQGLAAPSYEQYF
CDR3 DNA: TGTGCCAGCAGCCAAGGACTAGCGGCCCCCTCCTACGAGCAGTACTTC

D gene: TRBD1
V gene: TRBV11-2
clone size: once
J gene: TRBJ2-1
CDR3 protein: CASSTPPGQGNPNEQFF
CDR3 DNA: TGTGCCAGCAGCACGCCGCCGGGACAGGGGAACCCTAATGAGCAGTTCTTC

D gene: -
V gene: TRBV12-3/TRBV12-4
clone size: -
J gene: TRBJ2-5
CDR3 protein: CASSFIGPGDQETQYF
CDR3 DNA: TGTGCCAGCAGTTTTATTGGGCCGGGAGACCAAGAGACCCAGTACTTC

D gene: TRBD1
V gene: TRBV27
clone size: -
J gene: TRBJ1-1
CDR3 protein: CASSPQGDMNTEAFF
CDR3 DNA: TGTGCCAGCAGTCCCCAGGGGGATATGAACACTGAAGCTTTCTTT

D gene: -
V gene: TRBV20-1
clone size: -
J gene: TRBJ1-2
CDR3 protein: CSARDHETAYGYTF
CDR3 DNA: TGCAGTGCTAGAGATCATGAGACCGCCTATGGCTACACCTTC

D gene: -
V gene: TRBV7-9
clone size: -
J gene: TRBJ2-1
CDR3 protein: CASSSRGSSYNEQFF
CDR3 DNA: TGTGCCAGCAGTTCGCGGGGCAGCTCCTACAATGAGCAGTTCTTC

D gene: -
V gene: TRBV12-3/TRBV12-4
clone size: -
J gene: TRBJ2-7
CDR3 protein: CASSLSPRLSSYEQYF
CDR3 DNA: TGTGCCAGCAGTTTAAGTCCCAGGTTGAGCTCCTACGAGCAGTACTTC

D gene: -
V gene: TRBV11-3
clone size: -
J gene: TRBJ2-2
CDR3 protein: CASSSEGGQRMAGELFF
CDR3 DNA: TGTGCCAGCAGCTCAGAGGGGGGACAGAGGATGGCCGGGGAGCTGTTTTTT

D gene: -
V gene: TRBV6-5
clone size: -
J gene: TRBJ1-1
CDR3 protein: CASRDLQSLEAFF
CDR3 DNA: TGTGCCAGCAGGGATTTACAGAGTCTAGAAGCTTTCTTT

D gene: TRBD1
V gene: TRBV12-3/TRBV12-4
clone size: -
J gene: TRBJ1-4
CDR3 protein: CASPGQGNEKLFF
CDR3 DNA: TGTGCCAGTCCGGGACAGGGTAATGAAAAACTGTTTTTT

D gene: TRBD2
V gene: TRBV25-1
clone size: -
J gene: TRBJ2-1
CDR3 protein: CASSAGTSGGGNEFF
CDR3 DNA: TGTGCCAGCAGTGCCGGGACTAGCGGGGGGGGCAACGAGTTCTTC

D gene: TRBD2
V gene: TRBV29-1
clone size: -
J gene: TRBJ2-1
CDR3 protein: CSVDGTSGRESYNEQFF
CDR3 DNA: TGCAGCGTCGACGGGACTAGCGGGAGGGAATCCTACAATGAGCAGTTCTTC

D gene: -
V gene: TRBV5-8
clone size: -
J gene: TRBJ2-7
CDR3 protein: CASSLFYSYEQYF
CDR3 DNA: TGTGCCAGCAGCCTCTTCTATTCCTACGAGCAGTACTTC

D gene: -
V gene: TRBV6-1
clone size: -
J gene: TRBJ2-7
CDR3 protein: CASSIYSWAGSYEQYF
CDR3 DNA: TGTGCCAGCAGTATATATTCGTGGGCGGGCTCCTACGAGCAGTACTTC

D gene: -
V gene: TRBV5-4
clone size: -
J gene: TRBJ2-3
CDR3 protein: CASSLALEDTQYF
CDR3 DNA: TGTGCCAGCAGCTTGGCCCTGGAGGATACGCAGTATTTT

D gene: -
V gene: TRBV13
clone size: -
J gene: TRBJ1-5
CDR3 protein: CASSSLGAQPQHF
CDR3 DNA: TGTGCCAGCAGCTCCCTCGGGGCGCAGCCCCAGCATTTT

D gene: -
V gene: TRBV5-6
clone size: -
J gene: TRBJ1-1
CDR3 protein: CASSLLSGWSTEAFF
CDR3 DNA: TGTGCCAGCAGCTTGCTTTCCGGATGGAGCACTGAAGCTTTCTTT

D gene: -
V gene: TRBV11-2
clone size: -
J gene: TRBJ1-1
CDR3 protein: CASSFWKSVGNTEAFF
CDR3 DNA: TGTGCCAGCAGCTTCTGGAAGTCGGTAGGGAACACTGAAGCTTTCTTT

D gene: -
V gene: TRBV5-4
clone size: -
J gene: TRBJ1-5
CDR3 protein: CASSFFPGRGGDQPQHF
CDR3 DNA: TGTGCCAGCAGCTTCTTCCCCGGCAGGGGAGGCGATCAGCCCCAGCATTTT

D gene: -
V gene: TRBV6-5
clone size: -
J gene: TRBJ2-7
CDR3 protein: CASSYSVEGADEQYF
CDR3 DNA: TGTGCCAGCAGTTACTCGGTGGAGGGGGCGGACGAGCAGTACTTC

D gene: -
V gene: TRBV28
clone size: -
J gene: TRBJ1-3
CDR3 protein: CATVGGAGNTIYF
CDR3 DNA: TGTGCCACCGTCGGGGGCGCTGGAAACACCATATATTTT

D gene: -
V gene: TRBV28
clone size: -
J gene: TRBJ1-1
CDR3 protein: CASRGRAAGPEASF
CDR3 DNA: TGTGCCAGCAGGGGCCGGGCAGCAGGGCCTGAAGCTTCCTTT

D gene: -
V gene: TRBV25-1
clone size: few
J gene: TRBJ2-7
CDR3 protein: CASSEWTTYEQYF
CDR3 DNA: TGTGCCAGCAGTGAGTGGACAACCTACGAGCAGTACTTC

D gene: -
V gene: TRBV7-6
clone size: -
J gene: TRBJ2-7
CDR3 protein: CASSYLGDYEQYF
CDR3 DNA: TGTGCTAGCAGCTACCTAGGGGACTACGAGCAGTACTTC

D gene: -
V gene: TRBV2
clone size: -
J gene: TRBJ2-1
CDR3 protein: CASLSRALYNEQFF
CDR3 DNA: TGTGCCAGCTTGTCCAGGGCCCTCTACAATGAGCAGTTCTTC

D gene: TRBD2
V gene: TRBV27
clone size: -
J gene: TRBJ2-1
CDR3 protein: CASRGLAGGPYWFF
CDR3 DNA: TGTGCCAGCCGAGGACTAGCGGGAGGGCCTTATTGGTTCTTC

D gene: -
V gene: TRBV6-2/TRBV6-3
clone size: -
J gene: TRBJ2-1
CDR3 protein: CASIQMRSSYNEQFF
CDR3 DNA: TGTGCCAGCATCCAAATGCGGAGCTCCTACAATGAGCAGTTCTTC

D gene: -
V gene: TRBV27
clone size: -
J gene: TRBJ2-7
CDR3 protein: CASGDRAPYEQYF
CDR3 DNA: TGTGCCAGCGGCGATCGAGCTCCCTACGAGCAGTACTTC